This TCR beta chain was documented in a study of blood T cell repertoires in COVID-19 (dated by TCRdb to 2019 to 2021). With respect to the entire study: Samples from collaborators originated in the United States, Italy and Spain and spanned both the acute and convalescent phases of COVID-19. Subjects who had been exposed to COVID-19, were actively infected with it, or had recovered from it provided the deeply sampled blood TCRbeta repertoires that made up the dataset. The prospective study material was composed of cDNA or gDNA derived from T cells, B-cell-depleted T cells, or PBMCs. A freely available public database, intended as a resource for researchers studying the immune response to SARS-CoV-2, is where the repertoires were released. The sample metadata nearly always contained a de-identified subject ID, COVID-19 status, age in years and sex. Where available, HLA class I and class II types were obtained from metadata supplied by the sample provider rather than from assay-based typing. Samples were obtained from the ongoing ImmuneRACE study (first 160 participants) and from over a thousand subjects provided by 6 global collaborators. The paper as a whole reports these results and caveats: Clinical and demographic metadata were provided uncurated, with the amount varying by source and participant.

TCRbeta CDR3 regions were amplified from genomic DNA by means of the immunoSEQ Assay, a bias-controlled multiplex PCR. Under the source paper's analysis protocol: The number of nucleated cells in each sample was estimated from the amplification of reference gene primers within the assay. Sequence reads were collapsed and filtered to measure the absolute abundance of every unique TCRbeta CDR3 rearrangement. Productive Simpson clonality was computed per sample as the square root of Simpson's diversity index over productive rearrangements. Here the immuneACCESS table is served through TCRdb, limited to in-frame sequences with V and J called. Missing clones are a known gap in these copies; in checked studies unresolved V genes cover under half, and the rest lacks a known reason. The V and J calls and the clone size are those of that table, but D and trimming were determined from the DNA. For this sample there are about 52,000 clones; roughly nine tenths appear just once. The ten largest clones represent approximately 16% of the sample.

Comments on this clone: What this receptor recognizes is not known. Qualities for individual bases were not recorded, and no much larger clone is one base off.

Whole blood was collected in K2EDTA tubes by collaborating institutions according to the institutions' own protocols. For TCRbeta analysis, collaborators shipped samples as frozen whole blood, isolated PBMCs, or DNA extracted from either of those sample types. This TCR derives from a human donor with active COVID-19. The donor label of this sample is uncertain. The sequencing sample was made of peripheral blood.

The nucleotide sequence reads TGTGCCAGCAGCGTGCAGGGCACCGGGGAGCTGTTTTTT. Translated, this is CASSVQGTGELFF. Rearrangement joined TRBV9 to TRBJ2-2; a tentative D call is TRBD1 (5 bases match). The CDR3 runs 13 amino acids, cysteine and phenylalanine included. The retained sequence is limited to the CDR3, 39 bases, with the frame set at the first base. Trimming removed 2 bases from V and 4 bases from J, leaving 6 bases between the germline ends. CDR1 and CDR2, per the germline V gene, are SGDLS and YYNGEE.